This note documents a single T cell receptor (beta chain) sequence. Its antigen is unknown. Possible read error: a much larger clone is one base away. The entry originates in a study of breast tumors, draining lymph nodes, adjacent tissues. Study conclusions and caveats: Tumor and nontumor repertoires were significantly more similar in luminal-like than in basal-like breast cancer. Tumor TCR diversity was below lymph nodes but above nontumor tissue. Tumor T cell lymph node origin was a supported hypothesis, not proven.

Breast cancer patients provided tissue from their axillary draining lymph nodes. One entry per CDR3 protein results from TCRdb running MiXCR on the multiplex PCR reads. The data hold about 230,000 distinct CDR3 sequences, with 32% observed a single time. Trimming took 6 bases from V and 3 from J; bases not matched to a gene: 0. Germline CDR1 and CDR2: MNHEY and SVGAGI. The CDR3 sequence is 12 residues long. The chain joins TRBV6-5 to TRBJ1-2; 8 positions agree with TRBD1. Sequencing used axillary lymph node tissue. The sequence was collected from a female donor with breast cancer. Some clones in this sample may be carry-over from other donors' samples. CDR3 region: CASRDRDYGYTF. The DNA for the CDR3 is TGTGCCAGCAGGGACAGGGACTATGGCTACACCTTC.